The 24 T cell receptor beta chains reported below all come from one sample, sequenced in a study of T cell responses to AZD1222 COVID-19 vaccine. Here immunoSEQ multiplex PCR was the method, and the copy in TCRdb shows in-frame clones only, minus some. Among 80,000 to 130,000 clones listed, about 83% were seen once. The sequences come from peripheral blood, collected on day 0 of AZD1222 vaccination. These receptors all come from an adult in good health.

This clone was seen once. V gene TRBV5-6 combines with J gene TRBJ1-1; no definite D call. Germline V lookup: CDR1 SGHDT, CDR2 YYEEEE. The CDR3 totals 13 residues. Trimming removed 1 base from V and 11 bases from J, with 15 bases in between. CDR3 nucleotide sequence: TGTGCCAGCAGCTTGACCGGCCTCATCTGGGCTTTCTTT. Translation gives CASSLTGLIWAFF.

This chain connects TRBV5-1 to TRBJ2-7; possibly TRBD2 for D (5 bases). The CDR3 covers 14 residues. CDR1 SGHRS and CDR2 YFSETQ come from the germline V gene. V was cut by 0 bases and J by 2 bases, with 9 bases left in between. CDR3: CASSLETGTYEQYF. The CDR3 coding sequence is TGCGCCAGCAGCTTGGAGACGGGAACCTACGAGCAGTACTTC. Together with reference TRBV5-1 and TRBJ2-7, the CDR3 gives the full variable domain: KAGVTQTPRYLIKTRGQQVTLSCSPISGHRSVSWYQQTPGQGLQFLFEYFSETQRNKGNFPGRFSGRQFSNSRSEMNVSTLELGDSALYLCASSLETGTYEQYFGPGTRLTVT.

The chain joins TRBV28 to TRBJ1-2; D uncertain. This CDR3 has 12 residues. Germline V lookup: CDR1 MDHEN, CDR2 SYDVKM. V was trimmed by 6 bases and J by 2 bases, leaving 7 bases between them. The DNA of the CDR3 is TGTGCCAGCAGCCCAGCGAACTATGGCTACACCTTC. Translated: CASSPANYGYTF.

The rearrangement links TRBV4-1 to TRBJ1-2; weak D call: TRBD1 (6 bases). V lost 1 base to trimming and J lost 5 bases, with 14 bases between them. The CDR3 runs 15 residues. The germline V gene encodes CDR1 MGHRA and CDR2 YSYEKL. CDR3 protein: CASSQGNQGPYGYTF. The CDR3 DNA is TGCGCCAGCAGCCAAGGGAACCAGGGGCCGTATGGCTACACCTTC.

The rearrangement uses TRBV20-1 and TRBJ2-3, with 10 bases that match TRBD1. Germline values: CDR1 DFQATT, CDR2 SNEGSKA (reference sequence). CDR3 length: 15 amino acids. V shed 3 bases, J shed 2 bases, and the junction held 5 bases outside the gene matches. The CDR3 loop reads CSASAGTGVTDTQYF. The CDR3 coding sequence is TGCAGTGCTAGTGCCGGGACAGGGGTCACAGATACGCAGTATTTT.

The chain links TRBV10-2 to TRBJ1-1; no clear D. Germline V gives CDR1 WSHSY, CDR2 SAAADI. There are 14 residues in the CDR3. Trimming cost V 1 base and J 0 bases, with 6 bases left between them. CDR3 sequence reads: CASSEFGVNTEAFF. The CDR3 DNA sequence: TGCGCCAGCAGTGAGTTTGGGGTGAACACTGAAGCTTTCTTT.

This chain links TRBV25-1 with TRBJ1-4; D gene unclear. The CDR3 runs to 14 residues. The ends were cut back, 3 bases at V and 8 bases at J, with 13 bases in the middle. Germline CDR1 MGHDK, CDR2 SYGVNS. The CDR3 loop reads CASSDHGIGEKLFF. Here the CDR3 DNA reads TGTGCCAGCAGTGATCACGGGATAGGCGAAAAACTGTTTTTT.

This clone was recorded once. The rearrangement joins TRBV19 to TRBJ1-5; maybe TRBD1 (6 bases). CDR1 LNHDA and CDR2 SQIVND come from the germline V gene (reference sequence). The V and J ends lost 5 bases and 11 bases respectively, with 19 bases between them. This CDR3 is 14 amino acids long. The CDR3 spells CASSALERDNAQHF. The CDR3 nucleotides are TGTGCCAGTAGTGCCCTAGAGAGGGACAACGCCCAGCATTTT.

This clone was detected only once. The V gene is TRBV13, the J gene TRBJ2-7; the D gene is possibly TRBD1 (5 bases). Trimming left V 5 bases short and J 4 bases short, with 15 bases between. This CDR3 is 14 amino acids long. Germline-derived CDR1 and CDR2 are PRHDT and FYEKMQ (reference sequence). The DNA for the CDR3 is TGTGCCAGCAGCCCCCAGGGATATGGTTACGAGCAGTACTTC. Translated: CASSPQGYGYEQYF.

The V and J genes are TRBV6-6 and TRBJ2-1; unclear D gene. V gave up 0 bases and J gave up 9 bases, with 9 bases separating them. This CDR3 contains 13 residues. Germline lookup yields CDR1 MNHNY and CDR2 SVGAGI (reference sequence). The CDR3 DNA reads TGTGCCAGCAGTTACTCTGGGTTTGGTGAGCAGTTCTTC. This sequence encodes CASSYSGFGEQFF.

V gene TRBV5-4 combines with J gene TRBJ1-2; D is uncertain. Trimming shortened V by 0 bases and J by 0 bases, and 6 bases separated the two germline ends. The CDR3 is made up of 14 amino acids. Germline V gene sequence: CDR1 SGHNT, CDR2 YYREEE (reference sequence). For the CDR3, the DNA is TGTGCCAGCAGCTTGGGTACCACTAACTATGGCTACACCTTC. Translated, it gives CASSLGTTNYGYTF. The entire variable domain, with the rest obtained from reference TRBV5-4 and TRBJ1-2, is as follows: ETGVTQSPTHLIKTRGQQVTLRCSSQSGHNTVSWYQQALGQGPQFIFQYYREEENGRGNFPPRFSGLQFPNYSSELNVNALELDDSALYLCASSLGTTNYGYTFGSGTRLTVV.

V and J are TRBV7-6 and TRBJ1-4, with a weak D call TRBD1 (5 bases). Germline V gives CDR1 SGHVS, CDR2 FNYEAQ. This CDR3 region has 15 residues. V lost 2 bases, J lost 3 bases, and 10 bases lay in between. CDR3: CASSLNVGANEKLFF. DNA of the CDR3: TGTGCCAGCAGCTTAAATGTGGGGGCTAATGAAAAACTGTTTTTT.

This chain joins TRBV7-6 and TRBJ2-1; 11 positions match TRBD2. The V gene's germline CDR1 is SGHVS and CDR2 FNYEAQ. The CDR3 has 16 amino acids. V trimming: 5 bases; J trimming: 4 bases; junction bases outside the gene matches: 7. The CDR3 sequence is CASSATSGGAYNEQFF. Here the CDR3 DNA reads TGTGCCAGCAGCGCCACTAGCGGGGGTGCTTACAATGAGCAGTTCTTC.

The CDR3 region has the DNA TGTGCCAGCTCACGACTAGCGGCGAACACCGGGGAGCTGTTTTTT. This translates into CASSRLAANTGELFF. V gene TRBV18 combines with J gene TRBJ2-2; 9 bases are shared with TRBD2. This CDR3 spans 15 amino acids. The V and J ends lost 4 bases and 0 bases, in that order; junction bases with no gene match: 0. The germline V gene encodes CDR1 KGHSH and CDR2 LQKENI.

The chain employs TRBV5-8 and TRBJ1-1, with D perhaps matching TRBD1 (6 bases). Germline assignment: CDR1 SGHTS and CDR2 YDEGEE. CDR3 length: 13 residues. Trimming removed 4 bases at V and 1 base at J, with 8 bases between. CDR3 amino acids: CASSGGWNTEAFF. CDR3 coding DNA: TGTGCCAGCAGCGGGGGCTGGAACACTGAAGCTTTCTTT.

The CDR3 DNA sequence: TGTGCCAGCAGCCCACCGGGGGTGAGGAGGGCTTTCTTT. Residues: CASSPPGVRRAFF. The chain links TRBV7-9 to TRBJ1-1, with D possibly being TRBD1 (5 bases). The CDR3 extends over 13 amino acids. Germline CDR1 is SEHNR and CDR2 is FQNEAQ (reference sequence). The ends were cut back, 5 bases at V and 11 bases at J, with 18 bases in the middle.

V usage is TRBV4-2 and J usage is TRBJ1-4; possibly TRBD1 for D (6 bases). V was trimmed by 6 bases and J by 8 bases, leaving 19 bases between them. The CDR3 length is 15 residues. The germline V gene encodes CDR1 LGHNA and CDR2 YNFKEQ. The chain's CDR3 is CASRFGGSRGEKLFF. The DNA for the CDR3 is TGTGCCAGCAGATTTGGAGGCAGTAGGGGGGAAAAACTGTTTTTT.

This chain joins TRBV11-2 and TRBJ1-5; possibly TRBD1 for D (6 bases). From germline, CDR1 is SGHAT and CDR2 FQNNGV. The CDR3 spans 13 residues. Trimming shortened V by 5 bases and J by 4 bases, and 9 bases separated the two germline ends. For the CDR3, the DNA is TGTGCCAGCAGCCATGACAGGAATCAGCCCCAGCATTTT. As protein: CASSHDRNQPQHF.

The chain employs TRBV7-2 and TRBJ2-7, with 8 bases that match TRBD1. Germline V gene sequence: CDR1 SGHTA, CDR2 FQGNSA. V dropped 5 bases and J dropped 2; count of bases not matched to a gene: 5. The CDR3 has 14 residues. The DNA for the CDR3 is TGTGCCAGCAGCAAAACAGGGGGAGCCTACGAGCAGTACTTC. This sequence encodes CASSKTGGAYEQYF.

CDR3 protein: CASSPPGANQPQHF. DNA of the CDR3: TGTGCCAGCAGCCCCCCAGGGGCCAATCAGCCCCAGCATTTT. The J gene is TRBJ1-5, the V gene TRBV6-5, with D tentatively TRBD1 (6 bases). The CDR3 is 14 amino acids. V was shortened by 6 bases and J by 3 bases, with 12 bases between the two germline ends. Germline CDR1 is MNHEY and CDR2 is SVGAGI.

This sequence joins TRBV3-1 (or the pseudogene TRBV3-2) and TRBJ1-2; a possible D gene is TRBD1 (6 bases). CDR3 length: 15 amino acids. Deletions cut 4 bases from V and 4 bases from J, with 16 bases between. The germline V gene has CDR1 LGHDT and CDR2 YNNKEL (reference sequence). The CDR3 loop reads CASSRRTGTPYGYTF. CDR3 in DNA: TGTGCCAGCAGCCGCCGAACAGGGACCCCCTATGGCTACACCTTC.

The genes are TRBV4-3 and TRBJ1-5; D perhaps matches TRBD1 (6 bases). Germline values: CDR1 LGHNA, CDR2 YSLEER. V lost 0 bases and J 5 bases, leaving 14 bases between the germline ends. The CDR3 length is 16 residues. CDR3: CASSQDSGTLDQPQHF. CDR3 DNA: TGCGCCAGCAGCCAAGATTCAGGGACACTCGATCAGCCCCAGCATTTT.

This chain links TRBV5-5 with TRBJ2-5; 13 nucleotides align to TRBD2. The CDR3 length is 15 residues. Germline V gene sequence: CDR1 SGHKS, CDR2 YYEKEE (reference sequence). V shed 5 bases and J 5 bases; nucleotides not matched to a gene: 6. In DNA form, the CDR3 reads TGTGCCAGCAGTATGACTAGCGGGGGGTTGGAGACCCAGTACTTC. Amino acid sequence: CASSMTSGGLETQYF.

The V call is TRBV6-5, the J call TRBJ2-3; 7 bases line up with TRBD2. Per the germline V gene, CDR1 is MNHEY and CDR2 is SVGAGI. The V and J ends lost 4 bases and 3 bases, in that order; junction bases with no gene match: 7. CDR3 length: 15 amino acids. CDR3 nucleotides: TGTGCCAGCAGTTCCCCCGGCGGGGGAACAGATACGCAGTATTTT. Translated: CASSSPGGGTDTQYF.